The 21 T cell receptor beta chains given below trace back to one sample, sequenced in a study of T cells in narcolepsy. Only in-frame clones appear in the TCRdb table, and some are missing; sequencing was by immunoSEQ multiplex PCR. The sample contains approximately 30,000 clones, around nine tenths of which appear only once. Input material: CD45RA- memory CD4+ T cells from PBMCs. The receptors stem from a human donor with narcolepsy.

The rearrangement joins TRBV6-1 to TRBJ1-1; 9 bases map to TRBD1. The J segment lost 9 bases and the V segment lost 1 base, leaving 6 bases of the junction unmatched. CDR1 is MNHNS and CDR2 is SASEGT in the germline V gene. This CDR3 is 14 amino acids long. CDR3: CASSEVGQGGKAFF. CDR3 DNA sequence: TGTGCCAGCAGTGAAGTGGGACAGGGTGGGAAAGCTTTCTTT.

This clone has only a few counts. Other DNA sequences of this sample code for an identical CDR3. The V and J genes are TRBV2 and TRBJ1-2, with 7 bases aligning to TRBD1. J lost 5 bases, V lost 6 bases, and 18 bases had no gene match. The CDR3 is 17 residues long. The germline V gene has CDR1 SNHLY and CDR2 FYNNEI. The CDR3 loop reads CASRQGDGAGGEYGYTF. Here the CDR3 DNA reads TGTGCCAGCAGGCAGGGGGATGGGGCAGGGGGAGAGTATGGCTACACCTTC.

Written as DNA, the CDR3 is TGTGCCAGCAGCGAGAGGGTAGGGACAGCCGGAGATACGCAGTATTTT. This gives the protein CASSERVGTAGDTQYF. The V call is TRBV9, the J call TRBJ2-3; 7 bases match TRBD1. The germline gives CDR1 SGDLS, CDR2 YYNGEE. V was pared by 3 bases and J by 5 bases, with 12 bases of the junction left unmatched. The CDR3 consists of 16 residues.

This clone was counted a few times. The chain recombines TRBV19 with TRBJ1-6; the match to TRBD1 covers 8 bases. This CDR3 contains 16 residues. Germline lookup yields CDR1 LNHDA and CDR2 SQIVND (reference sequence). V lost 6 bases, J lost 10 bases, and 14 bases stayed unmatched. In nucleotides, the CDR3 is TGTGCCAGTAGGACGACTACGGACAGGGACAACTCACCCCTCCACTTT. It encodes CASRTTTDRDNSPLHF.

The J gene is TRBJ1-2, the V gene TRBV4-1; D is uncertain. This CDR3 has 13 amino acids. Germline V gene sequence: CDR1 MGHRA, CDR2 YSYEKL. V dropped 0 bases and J dropped 8 bases, with 10 bases sitting between them. The CDR3: CASSQDPGLGYTF. The CDR3 bases are TGCGCCAGCAGCCAAGATCCGGGTTTGGGCTACACCTTC.

The rearrangement links TRBV9 to TRBJ2-2; D is perhaps TRBD1 (5 bases). The germline V gene has CDR1 SGDLS and CDR2 YYNGEE. Trimming shortened V by 0 bases and J by 7 bases, and 13 bases separated the two germline ends. The CDR3 is 15 residues long. CDR3: CASSVATRGNGELFF. The CDR3 DNA reads as TGTGCCAGCAGCGTAGCTACAAGGGGTAACGGGGAGCTGTTTTTT. Filled out from reference TRBV9 and TRBJ2-2, the complete variable domain reads DSGVTQTPKHLITATGQRVTLRCSPRSGDLSVYWYQQSLDQGLQFLIQYYNGEERAKGNILERFSAQQFPDLHSELNLSSLELGDSALYFCASSVATRGNGELFFGEGSRLTVL.

The V gene is TRBV5-1, the J gene TRBJ1-2, with D possibly TRBD1 on 6 matching bases. Germline-derived CDR1 and CDR2 are SGHRS and YFSETQ. The length of the CDR3 is 15 residues. Trimming removed 4 bases at V and 4 bases at J, with 17 bases between. CDR3 amino acids: CASSEVQGLSYGYTF. The CDR3 region has the DNA TGCGCCAGCAGCGAGGTTCAGGGGCTTAGCTATGGCTACACCTTC.

This chain joins TRBV7-9 and TRBJ2-1; 8 bases map to TRBD1. Germline loops: CDR1 SEHNR, CDR2 FQNEAQ (reference sequence). Trimming at V came to 5 bases and at J to 9 bases, leaving 15 bases not matched to a gene. The CDR3 totals 16 residues. CDR3 protein: CASSRGLGQVVLEQFF. In nucleotides, the CDR3 is TGTGCCAGCAGCCGCGGACTGGGACAGGTGGTTCTTGAGCAGTTCTTC.

CDR3 nucleotide sequence: TGTGCCAGCAGCTTATGGGACAGGGGGAATGAGCAGTTCTTC. Translating gives CASSLWDRGNEQFF. The genes are TRBV7-6 and TRBJ2-1, with 11 bases that match TRBD1. J lost 7 bases, V lost 2 bases, and 1 base had no gene match. Germline V CDR1 and CDR2: SGHVS, FNYEAQ. The CDR3 totals 14 residues.

CDR3 amino acids: CAISEGEGQGHGYTF. Here the CDR3 DNA reads TGTGCCATCAGTGAAGGCGAGGGACAGGGTCATGGCTACACCTTC. V gene TRBV10-3 combines with J gene TRBJ1-2; 9 nucleotides agree with TRBD1. The germline V gene has CDR1 ENHRY and CDR2 SYGVKD. V shed 3 bases and J 6 bases; nucleotides not matched to a gene: 8. The CDR3 is 15 amino acids.

This sequence joins TRBV7-9 and TRBJ1-1; D ambiguous. This CDR3 contains 15 residues. Trimming removed 5 bases at V and 2 bases at J, with 15 bases between. Per germline, CDR1 SEHNR and CDR2 FQNEAQ (reference sequence). The CDR3 sequence: CASSPAFGSNTEAFF. The CDR3 DNA sequence: TGTGCCAGCAGCCCCGCCTTCGGGTCCAACACTGAAGCTTTCTTT.

This chain uses TRBV6-5 with TRBJ1-3; D uncertain. Looked up from germline, CDR1 is MNHEY and CDR2 is SVGAGI. CDR3 length: 12 residues. Trimming took off 10 bases at V and 0 bases at J, with 7 bases between the two ends. The chain's CDR3 is CATSGSGNTIYF. The CDR3 DNA reads as TGTGCCACCTCAGGCTCTGGAAACACCATATATTTT.

V usage is TRBV28 and J usage is TRBJ1-2, with a possible D match to TRBD1 (6 bases). V gave up 7 bases and J gave up 8 bases, with 20 bases separating them. This CDR3 region has 14 residues. Germline V CDR1 and CDR2: MDHEN, SYDVKM. CDR3 in DNA: TGTGCCAGCACCCTAATTACAGGGTTAGGGGGCTACACCTTC. Translation: CASTLITGLGGYTF.

This chain links TRBV6-6 with TRBJ1-2, with TRBD1 matching 9 bases. The CDR3 covers 16 residues. Germline loops: CDR1 MNHNY, CDR2 SVGAGI (reference sequence). Losses at the gene ends were 7 bases for V and 6 bases for J; bases not matched to a gene: 15. Written as DNA, the CDR3 is TGTGCCAGCACCTCACCCGGGGACAGGGAGGAAAATGGCTACACCTTC. Encoded protein: CASTSPGDREENGYTF.

The chain employs TRBV29-1 and TRBJ1-1; a possible D gene is TRBD1 (5 bases). The V gene's germline CDR1 is SQVTM and CDR2 ANQGSEA. There are 13 residues in the CDR3. Trimming pared 3 bases from V and 5 bases from J, leaving 13 bases between. The CDR3, as DNA: TGCAGCGTTGAGGGCTTGGCAGGGACTGAAGCTTTCTTT. Its protein is CSVEGLAGTEAFF.

This clone came up a few times. The junction differs from germline at one of its ends, possibly a read error. This sequence joins TRBV6-6 and TRBJ1-6; TRBD1 aligns across 9 bases. From germline, CDR1 is MNHNY and CDR2 SVGAGI (reference sequence). This CDR3 is built from 12 residues. The CDR3 loop is CASRRDREGPVF. DNA of the CDR3: TGTGCCAGCAGGAGGGACAGGGAAGGCCCCGTATTT.

This sequence joins TRBV11-1 and TRBJ1-1, with 11 bases aligning to TRBD1. The CDR3 runs 13 residues. The junction had 1 base not matched to a gene; V was cut back by 7 bases and J by 3 bases. The germline V gene has CDR1 SGHAT and CDR2 FQDESV (reference sequence). The CDR3 nucleotides are TGTGCCAGCACGGGACAGGGGGACACTGAAGCTTTCTTT. Translating gives CASTGQGDTEAFF.

This clone was seen only a few times. This sample includes further DNA sequences coding for the same CDR3. V usage is TRBV25-1 and J usage is TRBJ1-5; no firm D call. The V end lost 3 bases, the J end lost 7 bases, and 7 bases lay between the germline ends. The CDR3 runs 12 residues. Germline CDR1 reads MGHDK; CDR2 reads SYGVNS. CDR3 nucleotide sequence: TGTGCCAGCAGTGACGGCCGACAGCCCCAGCATTTT. Translating it yields CASSDGRQPQHF.

The V and J genes are TRBV5-4 and TRBJ2-7; 7 nucleotides agree with TRBD1. This CDR3 has 14 amino acids. The trim removed 4 bases at V and 0 bases at J, leaving 4 bases unmatched. The germline gives CDR1 SGHNT, CDR2 YYREEE (reference sequence). CDR3 loop: CASSPGTDSYEQYF. The CDR3 DNA reads TGTGCCAGCAGCCCTGGGACAGACTCCTACGAGCAGTACTTC. The full variable domain, its missing parts supplied by reference TRBV5-4 and TRBJ2-7, is ETGVTQSPTHLIKTRGQQVTLRCSSQSGHNTVSWYQQALGQGPQFIFQYYREEENGRGNFPPRFSGLQFPNYSSELNVNALELDDSALYLCASSPGTDSYEQYFGPGTRLTVT.

The chain uses TRBV18 and TRBJ1-1, with D possibly TRBD1 on 5 matching bases. Trimming removed 4 bases from V and 3 bases from J, with 9 bases in between. Germline values: CDR1 KGHSH, CDR2 LQKENI. The CDR3 is made up of 13 amino acids. The CDR3 is CASSLQGDTEAFF. CDR3 in DNA: TGTGCCAGCTCACTGCAGGGAGACACTGAAGCTTTCTTT.

The chain recombines TRBV18 with TRBJ2-5; possibly TRBD1 or TRBD2 for D (5 bases each). The J call may not be correct, given that the DNA end is closer to TRBJ2-7. CDR1 is KGHSH, CDR2 LQKENI, per germline. The CDR3 covers 15 residues. CDR3 nucleotide sequence: TGTGCCAGCTCACCAACGGGGCACAGTACCTACGAGCAGTACTTC. The encoded protein is CASSPTGHSTYEQYF.